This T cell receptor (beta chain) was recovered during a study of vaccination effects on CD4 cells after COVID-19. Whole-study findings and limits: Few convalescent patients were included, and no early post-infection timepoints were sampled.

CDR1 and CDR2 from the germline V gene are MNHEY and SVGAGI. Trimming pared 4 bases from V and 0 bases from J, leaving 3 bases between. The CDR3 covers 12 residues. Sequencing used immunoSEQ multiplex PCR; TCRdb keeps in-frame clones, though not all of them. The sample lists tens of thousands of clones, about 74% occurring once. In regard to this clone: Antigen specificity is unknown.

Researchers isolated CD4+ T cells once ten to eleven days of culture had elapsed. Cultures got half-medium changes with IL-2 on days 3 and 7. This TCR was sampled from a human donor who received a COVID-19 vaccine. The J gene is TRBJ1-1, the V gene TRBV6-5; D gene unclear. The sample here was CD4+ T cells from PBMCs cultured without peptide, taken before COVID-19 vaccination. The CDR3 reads CASSWVNTEAFF. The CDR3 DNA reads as TGTGCCAGCAGTTGGGTGAACACTGAAGCTTTCTTT.